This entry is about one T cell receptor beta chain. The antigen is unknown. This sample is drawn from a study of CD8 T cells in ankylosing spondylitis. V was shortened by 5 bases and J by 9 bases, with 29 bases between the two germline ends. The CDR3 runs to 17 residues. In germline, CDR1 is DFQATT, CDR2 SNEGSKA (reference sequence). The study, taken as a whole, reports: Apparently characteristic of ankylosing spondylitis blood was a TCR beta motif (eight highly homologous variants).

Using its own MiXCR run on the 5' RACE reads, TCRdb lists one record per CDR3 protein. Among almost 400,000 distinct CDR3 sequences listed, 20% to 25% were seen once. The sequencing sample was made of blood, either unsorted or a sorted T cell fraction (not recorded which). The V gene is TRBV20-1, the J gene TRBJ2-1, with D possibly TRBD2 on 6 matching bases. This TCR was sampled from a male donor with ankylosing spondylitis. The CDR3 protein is CSARIGQPPGSEGEQFF. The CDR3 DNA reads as TGCAGTGCTCGGATCGGCCAACCCCCCGGGTCGGAGGGTGAGCAGTTCTTC.